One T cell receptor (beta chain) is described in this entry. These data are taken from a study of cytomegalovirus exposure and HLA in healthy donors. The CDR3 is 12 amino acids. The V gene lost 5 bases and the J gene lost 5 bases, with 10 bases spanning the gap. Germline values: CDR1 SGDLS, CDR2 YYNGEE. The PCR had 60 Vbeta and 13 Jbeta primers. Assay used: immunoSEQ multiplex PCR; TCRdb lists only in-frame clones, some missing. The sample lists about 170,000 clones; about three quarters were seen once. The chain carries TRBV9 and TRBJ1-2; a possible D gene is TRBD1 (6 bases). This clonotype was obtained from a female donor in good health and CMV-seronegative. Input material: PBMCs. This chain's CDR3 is CASSATGYGYTF. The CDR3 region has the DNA TGTGCCAGCAGTGCCACAGGGTATGGCTACACCTTC.